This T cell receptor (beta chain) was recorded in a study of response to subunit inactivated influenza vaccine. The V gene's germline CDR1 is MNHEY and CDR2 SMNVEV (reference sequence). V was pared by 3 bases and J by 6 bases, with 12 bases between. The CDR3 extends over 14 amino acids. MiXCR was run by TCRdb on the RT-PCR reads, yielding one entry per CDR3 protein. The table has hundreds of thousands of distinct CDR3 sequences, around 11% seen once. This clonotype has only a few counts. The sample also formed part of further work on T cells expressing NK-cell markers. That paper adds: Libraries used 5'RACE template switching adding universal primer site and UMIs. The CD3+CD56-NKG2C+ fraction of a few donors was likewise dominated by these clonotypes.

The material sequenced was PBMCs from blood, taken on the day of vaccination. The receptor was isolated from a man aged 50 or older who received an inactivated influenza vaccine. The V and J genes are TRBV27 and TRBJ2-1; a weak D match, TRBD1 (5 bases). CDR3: CASSFFGRANEQFF. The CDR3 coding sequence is TGTGCCAGCAGTTTTTTCGGCAGGGCCAATGAGCAGTTCTTC.